Listed here is a single T cell receptor (beta chain). The target antigen is unknown. This sample was included in a study of cytomegalovirus exposure and HLA in healthy donors. Study results and limitations: The likely origin of a cluster of highly shared sequence variants was a sequencing artifact. In a later analysis, HLA-C alleles had the fewest associated TCRs, DRB1 alleles the most.

Donors counted as nominally healthy when sampled, yet unrecorded immune exposures were likely. The primer mix had 60 Vbeta and 13 Jbeta primers. Using immunoSEQ multiplex PCR, the repertoire was profiled, and TCRdb retains in-frame clones only, with some absent. This sample carries over 150,000 clones, roughly 71% of them seen once, and the ten largest clones take 7.4%. The specimen was PBMCs. The source is a male donor in good health and CMV-seropositive.

The CDR3 spells CASSPGVLAGGNTQYF. CDR3 nucleotides: TGCGCCAGCAGCCCCGGGGTGTTAGCGGGGGGGAATACGCAGTATTTT. The chain combines TRBV5-1 with TRBJ2-3, with 11 bases lining up with TRBD2. The CDR3 sequence is 16 residues long. With 4 bases clipped from V and 7 bases from J, the junction kept 11 bases outside the gene matches. In germline, CDR1 is SGHRS, CDR2 YFSETQ. The complete variable domain, with remaining parts taken from reference TRBV5-1 and TRBJ2-3, reads KAGVTQTPRYLIKTRGQQVTLSCSPISGHRSVSWYQQTPGQGLQFLFEYFSETQRNKGNFPGRFSGRQFSNSRSEMNVSTLELGDSALYLCASSPGVLAGGNTQYFGPGTRLTVL.